This T cell receptor beta chain comes out of a study of cytomegalovirus exposure and HLA in healthy donors. Overall study: Falling in the Caucasian-associated ancestry cluster were about 82% of under 500 genotyped donors.

This clone was observed a few times. Researchers ran the PCR with 60 Vbeta and 13 Jbeta primers. Sequencing used immunoSEQ multiplex PCR; TCRdb keeps in-frame clones, though not all of them. The repertoire holds 70,000 to 95,000 clones, 60% to 85% seen once, with 1.6% in the top ten. Germline CDR1 reads SGHAT; CDR2 reads FQNNGV. This CDR3 is built from 15 residues. The V end lost 0 bases, the J end lost 0 bases, and 6 bases lay between the germline ends. Material for sequencing was PBMCs. This TCR was sampled from a man aged 35 to 55 in good health and CMV-seronegative. The chain joins TRBV11-2 to TRBJ2-1, with D possibly matching TRBD2 (6 bases). The CDR3 nucleotides are TGTGCCAGCAGCTTAGAGCGGGGCTCCTACAATGAGCAGTTCTTC. Protein sequence: CASSLERGSYNEQFF.